These 19 T cell receptor beta chains share one sample of origin, sequenced in a study of shared clonotypes between healthy human individuals. CD8 cells classed as naive were CD45RO-negative and positively selected for CCR7, excluding terminally differentiated effector memory CD45RA+ cells. Assay used: immunoSEQ multiplex PCR; TCRdb lists only in-frame clones, some missing. The table shows about 2,200,000 clones, with 90% to 95% occurring only once. Material for sequencing was naive CD8+ T cells from PBMCs. These receptors originate from a man younger than 35 in good health. Some clones in this sample may be carry-over from other donors' samples.

The rearrangement links TRBV9 to TRBJ2-2; 7 bases agree with TRBD1. The J segment lost 9 bases and the V segment lost 3 bases, leaving 11 bases of the junction unmatched. This CDR3 has 15 amino acids. Germline-derived CDR1 and CDR2 are SGDLS and YYNGEE. The CDR3 DNA is TGTGCCAGCAGCGGGGAGTCAACAGGGGAAAGGGAGCTGTTTTTT. Amino acids: CASSGESTGERELFF.

This clone was detected only a few times. The V gene is TRBV6-1, the J gene TRBJ2-2; D not resolved. Germline V gene lookup returns CDR1 MNHNS and CDR2 SASEGT. The CDR3 runs to 13 residues. V gave up 2 bases and J gave up 8 bases, with 9 bases separating them. The CDR3 nucleotides read TGTGCCAGCAGTGAAATGTCAGCAGGGGAGCTGTTTTTT. Protein sequence: CASSEMSAGELFF.

V usage is TRBV27 and J usage is TRBJ2-7, with 12 nucleotides matching TRBD2. The CDR3 extends over 16 amino acids. The germline gives CDR1 MNHEY, CDR2 SMNVEV (reference sequence). The V and J ends lost 4 bases and 4 bases, in that order; junction bases with no gene match: 8. CDR3: CASSSRLAGVGYEQYF. CDR3 DNA sequence: TGTGCCAGCAGTTCACGACTAGCGGGAGTTGGTTACGAGCAGTACTTC.

The gene calls are TRBV14 and TRBJ2-7, with TRBD1 identical over 7 bases. CDR1 is SGHDN and CDR2 is FVKESK in the germline V gene. This CDR3 region has 15 residues. Trimming at V came to 1 base and at J to 3 bases, leaving 6 bases not matched to a gene. CDR3 region: CASSQARDSYYEQYF. The CDR3 DNA follows: TGTGCCAGCAGCCAAGCTAGGGACAGCTACTACGAGCAGTACTTC.

The count of this clone is one. The chain couples TRBV6-5 to TRBJ2-7; tentative D call: TRBD2 (5 bases). Trimming cost V 0 bases and J 0 bases, with 12 bases left between them. Germline V gene sequence: CDR1 MNHEY, CDR2 SVGAGI. This CDR3 region has 16 residues. This CDR3 is CASSYSMAEDSYEQYF. The CDR3 DNA is TGTGCCAGCAGTTACTCGATGGCGGAGGACTCCTACGAGCAGTACTTC.

V gene TRBV5-8 combines with J gene TRBJ2-3, with TRBD2 matching 10 bases. The germline CDR1 and CDR2 sequences are SGHTS and YDEGEE. J gave up 4 bases and V 2 bases, and 7 bases lay outside the gene matches. The CDR3 loop spans 16 amino acids. CDR3 nucleotide sequence: TGTGCCAGCAGCTTAGTAAGCGGGAGGGGGGCAGATACGCAGTATTTT. Translated, it gives CASSLVSGRGADTQYF.

CDR3 sequence reads: CASSLSVKETQFAYEQYF. CDR3 coding DNA: TGTGCCAGCAGTTTATCCGTAAAGGAGACGCAATTCGCCTACGAGCAGTACTTC. The chain recombines TRBV28 with TRBJ2-7; D remains ambiguous. The CDR3 runs to 18 residues. CDR1 MDHEN and CDR2 SYDVKM come from the germline V gene. Trimming left V 1 base short and J 2 bases short, with 21 bases between.

This rearrangement joins TRBV6-1 to TRBJ2-7; weak D call: TRBD2 (6 bases). Per germline, CDR1 MNHNS and CDR2 SASEGT. Trimming shortened V by 3 bases and J by 3 bases, and 9 bases separated the two germline ends. The CDR3 runs 13 residues. CDR3 DNA sequence: TGTGCCAGCAGTGAGCGACTAGTCTACGAGCAGTACTTC. This translates into CASSERLVYEQYF.

The chain recombines TRBV9 with TRBJ1-2, with TRBD1 matching 8 bases. J lost 4 bases, V lost 8 bases, and 13 bases had no gene match. CDR1 and CDR2 (germline): SGDLS, YYNGEE. This CDR3 contains 15 residues. The CDR3 sequence is CASGTGQGEAYGYTF. DNA for the CDR3: TGTGCCAGTGGAACCGGACAGGGAGAAGCCTATGGCTACACCTTC. Full variable domain (remainder filled in from reference TRBV9 and TRBJ1-2): DSGVTQTPKHLITATGQRVTLRCSPRSGDLSVYWYQQSLDQGLQFLIQYYNGEERAKGNILERFSAQQFPDLHSELNLSSLELGDSALYFCASGTGQGEAYGYTFGSGTRLTVV.

The genes are TRBV28 and TRBJ2-2, with a tentative D call TRBD2 (6 bases). Per germline, CDR1 MDHEN and CDR2 SYDVKM. The CDR3 is made up of 19 amino acids. V dropped 6 bases and J dropped 3 bases, with 26 bases sitting between them. CDR3 DNA sequence: TGTGCCAGCAGACCCCCCGGGGTAGCGGATCCGATGGACACCGGGGAGCTGTTTTTT. Amino acid sequence: CASRPPGVADPMDTGELFF.

The rearrangement uses TRBV27 and TRBJ2-1; the D gene is possibly TRBD1 (5 bases). The V gene lost 3 bases and the J gene lost 15 bases, with 12 bases spanning the gap. This CDR3 region has 11 residues. Looked up from germline, CDR1 is MNHEY and CDR2 is SMNVEV (reference sequence). In nucleotides, the CDR3 is TGTGCCAGCAGTTTTGGCAGGGTTATGTTCTTC. Amino acid sequence: CASSFGRVMFF.

V is TRBV5-5 and J is TRBJ2-7; maybe TRBD2 (7 bases). There are 14 residues in the CDR3. Per the germline V gene, CDR1 is SGHKS and CDR2 is YYEKEE (reference sequence). V gave up 4 bases and J gave up 4 bases, with 15 bases separating them. The CDR3 DNA follows: TGTGCCAGCAGCCCCGGGGGCGGGAGTTACGAGCAGTACTTC. This encodes CASSPGGGSYEQYF.

The J gene is TRBJ2-1, the V gene TRBV7-9, with D hard to call. The CDR3 is 12 residues long. CDR1 and CDR2 (germline): SEHNR, FQNEAQ (reference sequence). Between the trimmed V and J ends, which lost 5 bases and 8 bases, there was a span of 10 bases. The chain's CDR3 is CASSHGRDEQFF. For the CDR3, the DNA is TGTGCCAGCAGCCACGGCCGTGATGAGCAGTTCTTC.

This chain uses TRBV9 with TRBJ1-1, with D tentatively TRBD1 (5 bases). There are 15 residues in the CDR3. Germline values: CDR1 SGDLS, CDR2 YYNGEE. The V end was cut by 4 bases, the J end by 1 base, with 14 bases between. CDR3 in amino acids: CASSFRGEWNTEAFF. Written as DNA, the CDR3 is TGTGCCAGCAGCTTTAGGGGAGAGTGGAACACTGAAGCTTTCTTT.

The rearrangement joins TRBV27 to TRBJ1-5; D is uncertain. Germline V gives CDR1 MNHEY, CDR2 SMNVEV (reference sequence). Trimming removed 5 bases from V and 2 bases from J, with 16 bases in between. The CDR3 length is 16 residues. The CDR3 region has the DNA TGTGCCAGCAGTCCCAAGGTCCGAGAAGGCAATCAGCCCCAGCATTTT. Protein sequence: CASSPKVREGNQPQHF.

This clone has just a few counts. The chain joins TRBV5-8 to TRBJ1-1; TRBD1 matches 9 bases. This CDR3 has 15 residues. Losses at the gene ends were 5 bases for V and 1 base for J; bases not matched to a gene: 6. Per germline, CDR1 SGHTS and CDR2 YDEGEE. The CDR3 reads CASSLPQGANTEAFF. The CDR3 DNA is TGTGCCAGCAGTCTCCCACAGGGGGCGAACACTGAAGCTTTCTTT.

Turning to this clone: In the same sample, other DNA sequences code for this CDR3. The gene calls are TRBV28 and TRBJ1-5; 9 nucleotides agree with TRBD1. This CDR3 is 15 amino acids long. CDR1 and CDR2 (germline): MDHEN, SYDVKM. V lost 6 bases to trimming and J lost 1 base; unmatched junction nucleotides: 4. The CDR3: CASSPTGGSNQPQHF. CDR3 bases: TGTGCCAGCAGCCCGACAGGGGGGAGCAATCAGCCCCAGCATTTT.

The V and J genes are TRBV5-4 and TRBJ2-7, with D possibly being TRBD1 (6 bases). The CDR3 runs to 14 residues. Trimming left V 0 bases short and J 3 bases short, with 10 bases between. Germline V gene data show CDR1 as SGHNT and CDR2 as YYREEE (reference sequence). CDR3 nucleotides: TGTGCCAGCAGCTTGGGTGGACAGTACTACGAGCAGTACTTC. As protein: CASSLGGQYYEQYF. The variable domain in full, completed from reference TRBV5-4 and TRBJ2-7, reads ETGVTQSPTHLIKTRGQQVTLRCSSQSGHNTVSWYQQALGQGPQFIFQYYREEENGRGNFPPRFSGLQFPNYSSELNVNALELDDSALYLCASSLGGQYYEQYFGPGTRLTVT.

This chain connects TRBV27 to TRBJ1-5; unclear D gene. Germline V gene sequence: CDR1 MNHEY, CDR2 SMNVEV (reference sequence). The V and J ends lost 3 bases and 0 bases respectively, with 6 bases between them. CDR3 length equals 14 residues. CDR3 amino acids: CASSLDGSNQPQHF. CDR3 coding DNA: TGTGCCAGCAGTTTGGACGGTAGCAATCAGCCCCAGCATTTT.